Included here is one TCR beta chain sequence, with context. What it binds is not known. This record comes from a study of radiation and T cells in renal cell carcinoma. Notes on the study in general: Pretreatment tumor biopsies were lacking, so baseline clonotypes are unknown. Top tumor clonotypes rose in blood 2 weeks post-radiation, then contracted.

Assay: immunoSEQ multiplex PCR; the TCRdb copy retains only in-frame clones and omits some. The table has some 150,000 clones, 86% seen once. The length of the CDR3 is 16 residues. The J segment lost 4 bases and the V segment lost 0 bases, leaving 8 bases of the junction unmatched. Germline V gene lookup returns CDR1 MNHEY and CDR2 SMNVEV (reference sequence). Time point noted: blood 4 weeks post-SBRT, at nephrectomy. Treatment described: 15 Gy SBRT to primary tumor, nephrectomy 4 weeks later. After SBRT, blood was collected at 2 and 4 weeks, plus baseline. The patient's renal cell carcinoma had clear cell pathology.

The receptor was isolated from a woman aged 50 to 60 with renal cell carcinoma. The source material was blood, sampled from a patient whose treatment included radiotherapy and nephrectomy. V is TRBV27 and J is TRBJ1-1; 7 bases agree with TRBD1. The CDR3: CASSLSTRGRGTEAFF. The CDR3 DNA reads TGTGCCAGCAGTTTATCGACAAGGGGGCGCGGCACTGAAGCTTTCTTT.